This T cell receptor (beta chain) is drawn from a study of OX40 agonist ivuxolimab in advanced cancers. A note on the overall study: Ivuxolimab was an agonistic, fully human IgG2 monoclonal antibody directed against OX40 (CD134), a costimulatory receptor. Intravenous ivuxolimab was administered to patients every 2 weeks at six dose levels: 0.01, 0.1, 0.3, 1.5, 3 and 10 mg/kg. Among the roughly 52 dose-escalation patients, approximately 20 had hepatocellular carcinoma, around 15 melanoma, 9 renal cell carcinoma and 9 head and neck cancer. In the dose-escalation cohort, 82.7% of patients were male, and the mean age was around 60 years, with a range of 23 to 79. Prior anti-PD-1, anti-PD-L1 or anti-CTLA-4 therapy was permitted, and roughly two fifths of dose-escalation patients had received checkpoint inhibitors. Three dose-escalation patients achieved partial responses, one with hepatocellular carcinoma and two with cutaneous melanoma. Peripheral TCRbeta sequencing was intended to test whether TCR sequence diversity was altered and clonal T-cell expansion was caused by ivuxolimab. The paper reports the monotherapy dose-escalation portion (N ≈ 52 patients) of the phase I ivuxolimab trial.

To sequence the TCRbeta CDR3 region, genomic DNA was isolated from the sorted cells. The immunoSEQ Assay was used to sequence the TCRbeta CDR3 regions. TCRdb's version of the immuneACCESS table is confined to in-frame rearrangements and falls short of the full clone set. An unresolved V gene accounts for under half of the shortfall where checked; the remainder is of unknown origin. This sample lists some 70,000 clones; roughly nine tenths were detected once. Less than 2.5% of the sample belongs to the ten largest clones. Patients with a history of autoimmune disease or receiving systemic immunosuppression were excluded from the trial. Peripheral blood for TCR sequencing was collected from all dose cohorts at baseline, on cycle 4 day 1, and on cycle 7 day 1. Samples came from an open-label, multicenter, first-in-human phase I dose-escalation trial of ivuxolimab. The trial enrolled adults with locally advanced or metastatic head and neck squamous cell, hepatocellular, melanoma or renal cell carcinoma. CD4+ and CD8+ T cells were sorted separately from peripheral blood before TCR sequencing.

The full study reports these points: Low levels of normalized T-cell clonal expansion were also shown by some nonresponding patients. The antigen specificity of the peripheral T cells that underwent clonal expansion was not determined. After ivuxolimab, CD8+ T cells had more expanded clones than CD4+ T cells on average. At doses of 0.1 to 3.0 mg/kg, clonal expansion of both CD4+ and CD8+ blood T cells was observed from baseline to week 6. Partial responders in the 0.1-3.0 mg/kg groups had among the lowest normalized peripheral clonal expansion, especially among CD8+ T cells.

With respect to this clone: What antigen it recognizes has not been identified. Base quality data are lacking; no much larger clone is found one base away.

The junction carries 8 bases between V and J, which are trimmed by 1 base and 5 bases respectively. Sequences MDHEN (CDR1) and SYDVKM (CDR2) are obtained from the germline V gene. The CDR3 has 13 amino acids, counting the end cysteine and phenylalanine. The kept DNA is CDR3 alone, 39 bases in frame from the first base. Recombination linked TRBV28 to TRBJ2-5; the D gene is not confidently resolved. Sequences were derived from CD4+ or CD8+ T cells sorted from blood, sampled in a trial of the OX40 agonist ivuxolimab. The clonotype comes from an adult with an advanced solid tumor such as melanoma, head and neck, liver or kidney cancer. CDR3 region: CASSLFPPETQYF. The nucleotides read TGTGCCAGCAGTTTATTTCCCCCGGAGACCCAGTACTTC.